This T cell receptor beta chain was sequenced in a study of beta chain features in type 1 diabetes. Germline-derived CDR1 and CDR2 are MGHDK and SYGVNS. V lost 5 bases, J lost 1 base, and 13 bases stayed unmatched. This CDR3 has 18 amino acids. Every sorted population was more than 98% pure. This clone occurred a few times. Expressed TCRB transcripts were sequenced because the isolated RNA had all been reverse transcribed beforehand. Data came from immunoSEQ multiplex PCR; TCRdb stores just in-frame clones and leaves some out. Of roughly 240,000 clones listed, 13% to 15% were seen once; the top ten hold about 0.03%.

Input material: naive CD4+ T cells from blood. This chain connects TRBV25-1 to TRBJ2-3; 9 bases fit TRBD2. This TCR derives from a woman between 35 and 50 years old in good health. This CDR3 reads CASSHSGRGGVGTDTQYF. DNA of the CDR3: TGTGCCAGCAGTCACTCCGGGCGGGGGGGCGTTGGCACAGATACGCAGTATTTT.